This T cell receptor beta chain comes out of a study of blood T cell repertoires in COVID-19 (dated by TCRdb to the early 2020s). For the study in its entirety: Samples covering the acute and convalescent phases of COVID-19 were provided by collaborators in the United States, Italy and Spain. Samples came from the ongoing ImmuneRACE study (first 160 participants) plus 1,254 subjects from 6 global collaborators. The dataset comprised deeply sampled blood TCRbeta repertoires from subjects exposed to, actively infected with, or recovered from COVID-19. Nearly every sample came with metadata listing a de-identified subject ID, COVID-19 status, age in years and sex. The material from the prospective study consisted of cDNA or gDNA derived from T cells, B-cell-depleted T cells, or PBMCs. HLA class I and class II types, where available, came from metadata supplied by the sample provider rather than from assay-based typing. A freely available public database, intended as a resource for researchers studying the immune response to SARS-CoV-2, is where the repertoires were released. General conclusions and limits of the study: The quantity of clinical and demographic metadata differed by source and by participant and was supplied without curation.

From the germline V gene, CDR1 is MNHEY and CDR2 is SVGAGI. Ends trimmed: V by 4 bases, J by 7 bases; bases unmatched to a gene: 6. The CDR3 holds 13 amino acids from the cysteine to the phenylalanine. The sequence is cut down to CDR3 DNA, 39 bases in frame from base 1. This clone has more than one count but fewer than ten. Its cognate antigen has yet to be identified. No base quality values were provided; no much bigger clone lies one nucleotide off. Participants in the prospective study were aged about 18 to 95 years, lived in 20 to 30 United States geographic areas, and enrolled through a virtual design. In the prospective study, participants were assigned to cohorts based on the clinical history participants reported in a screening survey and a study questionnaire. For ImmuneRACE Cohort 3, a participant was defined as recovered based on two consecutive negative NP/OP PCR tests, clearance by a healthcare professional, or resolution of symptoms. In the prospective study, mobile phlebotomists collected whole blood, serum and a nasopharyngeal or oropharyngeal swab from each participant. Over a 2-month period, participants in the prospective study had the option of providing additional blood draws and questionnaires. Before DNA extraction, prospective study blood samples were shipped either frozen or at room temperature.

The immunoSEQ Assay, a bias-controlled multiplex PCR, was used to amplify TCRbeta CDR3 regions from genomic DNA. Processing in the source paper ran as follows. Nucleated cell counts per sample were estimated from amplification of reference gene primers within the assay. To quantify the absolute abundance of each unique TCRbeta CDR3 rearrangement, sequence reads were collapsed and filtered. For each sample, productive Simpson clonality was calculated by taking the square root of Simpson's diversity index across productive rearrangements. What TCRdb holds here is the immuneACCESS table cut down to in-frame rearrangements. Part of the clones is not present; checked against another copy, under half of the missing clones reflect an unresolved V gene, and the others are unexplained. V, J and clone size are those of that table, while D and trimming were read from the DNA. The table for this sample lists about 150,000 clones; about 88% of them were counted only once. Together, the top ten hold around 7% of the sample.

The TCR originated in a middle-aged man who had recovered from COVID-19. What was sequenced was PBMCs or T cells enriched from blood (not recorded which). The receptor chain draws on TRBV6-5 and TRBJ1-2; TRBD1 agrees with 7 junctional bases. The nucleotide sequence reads TGTGCCAGCAGTTCACAGGGGTACGGTGGCTACACCTTC. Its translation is CASSSQGYGGYTF.